Presented here are 4 T cell receptor beta chains from one specimen sequenced in a study of T cell responses to AZD1222 COVID-19 vaccine. Only in-frame clones appear in the TCRdb table, and some are missing; sequencing was by immunoSEQ multiplex PCR. Among 130,000 to 150,000 clones listed, just over 90% were seen once. Specimen: peripheral blood, collected on day 0 of AZD1222 vaccination. The receptor set was obtained from an adult in good health.

The chain combines TRBV9 with TRBJ1-4; no clear D. Germline CDR1 and CDR2: SGDLS and YYNGEE. This CDR3 is 14 amino acids long. Trimming removed 3 bases from V and 3 bases from J, with 9 bases in between. DNA for the CDR3: TGTGCCAGCAGCGCCCAGTTGGCTAATGAAAAACTGTTTTTT. It is translated as CASSAQLANEKLFF.

The chain uses TRBV2 and TRBJ1-5, with unresolved D. The germline CDR1 and CDR2 sequences are SNHLY and FYNNEI. Between the trimmed V and J ends, which lost 6 bases and 2 bases, there was a span of 14 bases. This CDR3 is built from 15 residues. The CDR3 region has the DNA TGTGCCAGCAGCTCTCTGGGTGGCGGCAATCAGCCCCAGCATTTT. It yields the protein CASSSLGGGNQPQHF. The full variable domain, in which reference TRBV2 and TRBJ1-5 provide the parts outside the CDR3, is EPEVTQTPSHQVTQMGQEVILRCVPISNHLYFYWYRQILGQKVEFLVSFYNNEISEKSEIFDDQFSVERPDGSNFTLKIRSTKLEDSAMYFCASSSLGGGNQPQHFGDGTRLSIL.

The chain recombines TRBV7-3 with TRBJ2-1; 10 nucleotides agree with TRBD2. V lost 5 bases, J lost 9 bases, and 10 bases stayed unmatched. CDR3 size: 15 residues. Germline-derived CDR1 and CDR2 are SGHTA and FQGTGA. The CDR3, as DNA: TGTGCCAGCAGCCCGTCTAGCGGGAGTAAATTTGAGCAGTTCTTC. Its protein is CASSPSSGSKFEQFF.

The J gene is TRBJ2-3, the V gene TRBV5-6; 10 positions agree with TRBD2. The junction had 3 bases not matched to a gene; V was cut back by 4 bases and J by 1 base. Germline V gene data show CDR1 as SGHDT and CDR2 as YYEEEE. The length of the CDR3 is 15 residues. DNA of the CDR3: TGTGCCAGCAGCCCCGGGACTAGCGGCACAGATACGCAGTATTTT. This codes for CASSPGTSGTDTQYF.